One sample yielded the 26 T cell receptor gamma chains listed below, sequenced in a study of intestinal T cells in coeliac disease (dated by TCRdb to about 2020). Genomic DNA was extracted with the QIAamp DNA FFPE tissue kit from ten 5-um FFPE scrolls per case. Libraries were prepared through multiplex PCR. Sequencing instrument: Ion Torrent PGM. TRG repertoires were amplified from approximately 0.2 ug of biopsy DNA using the LymphoTrack kit, whose primers carry Illumina adapters. For TCRdb, the public reads were processed anew by CATT, and duplicate DNA sequences were folded into one row. Recorded for this sample are several hundred gamma-chain clones; roughly 50% of them occurred a single time. The biggest ten clones account for 20% to 25% of the sample. The sample consisted of a duodenal biopsy. These TCRs come from a human donor with celiac disease.

The chain employs TRGV4 and TRGJ1 or TRGJ2. The germline V gene has CDR1 EGSTGY and CDR2 YDSYTSSV. CDR3 length: 13 residues. The DNA for the CDR3 is TGTGCACCTGGGATGGGCCCGCCGCCCAAGAAACTCTTT. It is translated as CAPGMGPPPKKLF.

The gene calls are TRGV10 and TRGJ1 or TRGJ2. TRGV10 is designated an ORF whose function remains uncertain. CDR3 length: 15 amino acids. V gave up 8 bases and J gave up 1 base; unmatched junction bases: 12. DNA of the CDR3: TGTGCTGCGTGGGCCCCCTTATTAAATTATTATAAGAAACTCTTT. Translating gives CAAWAPLLNYYKKLF.

This clone was picked up a small number of times. The genes are TRGV11 and TRGJP2. TRGV11 is an open reading frame whose function is uncertain. CDR3 length equals 11 residues. V trimming: 15 bases; J trimming: 4 bases; junction bases outside the gene matches: 5. The CDR3 loop is CALPSDWIKTF. CDR3 nucleotides: TGTGCCCTGCCTAGTGATTGGATCAAGACGTTT.

This chain connects TRGV3 to TRGJP2. The V and J ends lost 1 base and 9 bases, in that order; junction bases with no gene match: 20. Germline CDR1 VTNTFY, CDR2 YDVSTARD (reference sequence). The CDR3 is 18 amino acids. The CDR3, as DNA: TGTGCCACCTGGGACAGAGGGGTCGGTCGTTCCCGGCATTGGATCAAGACGTTT. It translates to CATWDRGVGRSRHWIKTF.

The rearrangement uses TRGV10 and TRGJ1 or TRGJ2. TRGV10 is assigned to the ORF class and has an uncertain function. This CDR3 contains 14 residues. After removal of 12 bases from V and 3 bases from J, the junction contained 15 bases not matched to a gene. The CDR3 DNA reads as TGTGCTGCCGTGGGATTTGCCTTTTATTATAAGAAACTCTTT. Amino acid sequence: CAAVGFAFYYKKLF.

V is TRGV2 and J is TRGJ1 or TRGJ2. Germline CDR1 and CDR2: EGSNGY and YDSYNSKV. V dropped 6 bases and J dropped 6; count of bases not matched to a gene: 14. The CDR3 length is 14 residues. Here the CDR3 reads CATWTAVHRYKKLF. In DNA, the CDR3 is TGTGCCACCTGGACGGCCGTCCATCGTTATAAGAAACTCTTT.

In regard to this clone: One junction end disagrees with the germline gene, perhaps due to a read error. This sequence joins TRGV10 and TRGJ1 or TRGJ2. TRGV10 is flagged as an ORF with uncertain function. The length of the CDR3 is 9 residues. This CDR3 reads CAARNKELF. The CDR3 region has the DNA TGCGCTGCCCGGAACAAGGAACTCTTT.

Judged by abundance, this clone is hyperexpanded. The sample has other DNA sequences that encode this CDR3 too. This sequence joins TRGV2 and TRGJP2. Germline CDR1 EGSNGY, CDR2 YDSYNSKV. The CDR3 runs to 13 residues. J gave up 4 bases and V 8 bases, and 7 bases lay outside the gene matches. This CDR3 is CATSSVSDWIKTF. DNA for the CDR3: TGTGCCACCTCTTCTGTTAGTGATTGGATCAAGACGTTT.

By proportion, this clone is large. The identical CDR3 is also encoded by other nucleotide sequences in the sample. The genes are TRGV4 and TRGJ1 or TRGJ2. The CDR3 has 13 residues. Germline-derived CDR1 and CDR2 are EGSTGY and YDSYTSSV. The junction had 1 base not matched to a gene; V was cut back by 0 bases and J by 2 bases. Written as DNA, the CDR3 is TGTGCCACCTGGGATGGGTATTATTATAAGAAACTCTTT. Translating it yields CATWDGYYYKKLF.

This sequence joins TRGV2 and TRGJP2. Germline loops: CDR1 EGSNGY, CDR2 YDSYNSKV. This CDR3 has 15 amino acids. Unmatched junction bases numbered 5, after V lost 0 bases and J lost 4 bases. The CDR3 region is CATWDGASSDWIKTF. The DNA for the CDR3 is TGTGCCACCTGGGACGGGGCCTCTAGTGATTGGATCAAGACGTTT.

This clone is deemed large. V is TRGV3 and J is TRGJ1 or TRGJ2. Germline trimming cut 5 bases from V and 5 bases from J; bases unmatched to any gene: 12. Germline lookup yields CDR1 VTNTFY and CDR2 YDVSTARD (reference sequence). The CDR3 loop spans 14 amino acids. The CDR3 reads CATWGRPHNYKKLF. The CDR3 nucleotides are TGTGCCACCTGGGGCAGACCCCACAATTATAAGAAACTCTTT.

This clone turned up a few times. The rearrangement links TRGV10 to TRGJ1 or TRGJ2. TRGV10 is known as an ORF, though its function is uncertain. The CDR3 has 13 amino acids. After removal of 8 bases from V and 6 bases from J, the junction contained 11 bases not matched to a gene. The CDR3 DNA is TGTGCTGCGTGGGATTGCGGTCCTTATAAGAAACTCTTT. It translates to CAAWDCGPYKKLF.

The rearrangement uses TRGV3 and TRGJ1 or TRGJ2. Germline CDR1 VTNTFY, CDR2 YDVSTARD (reference sequence). The V gene end was trimmed by 6 bases and the J gene end by 6 bases; junction bases not matched to a gene: 20. The CDR3 extends over 16 amino acids. CDR3 amino acids: CATWLRMGRIIYKKLF. In DNA form, the CDR3 reads TGTGCCACCTGGTTAAGAATGGGTCGAATTATTTATAAGAAACTCTTT.

This clone showed up just a few times. The chain recombines TRGV8 with TRGJ1 or TRGJ2. The length of the CDR3 is 12 residues. V lost 2 bases to trimming and J lost 10 bases; unmatched junction nucleotides: 8. The germline V gene encodes CDR1 VENAVY and CDR2 YDSYNSRV. CDR3 nucleotides: TGTGCCACCTGGGATAAGATTATAAAGAAACTCTTT. It translates to CATWDKIIKKLF.

On this clone itself: Distinct nucleotide sequences in the sample also encode this CDR3. This chain connects TRGV10 to TRGJ1 or TRGJ2. TRGV10 is an ORF, with its function uncertain. This CDR3 contains 10 residues. The CDR3 protein is CACAPPKKLF. CDR3 in DNA: TGTGCCTGCGCACCCCCTAAGAAACTCTTT.

The count of this clone is one. This sequence joins TRGV10 and TRGJP1. TRGV10 is known as an ORF, though its function is uncertain. Trimming cost V 8 bases and J 0 bases; bases outside gene matches: 16. The length of the CDR3 is 18 residues. The CDR3 DNA reads as TGTGCTGCGTGGATTATAATCCCCCCCTATACCACTGGTTGGTTCAAGATATTT. This encodes CAAWIIIPPYTTGWFKIF.

This clone occurred a few times. This chain joins TRGV4 and TRGJP2. This CDR3 region has 15 residues. Unmatched junction bases numbered 9, after V lost 3 bases and J lost 5 bases. CDR1 is EGSTGY and CDR2 is YDSYTSSV in the germline V gene. The CDR3: CATWDRPGSDWIKTF. The CDR3 coding sequence is TGTGCCACCTGGGATCGGCCGGGCAGTGATTGGATCAAGACGTTT.

The J gene is TRGJP2, the V gene TRGV3. Per the germline V gene, CDR1 is VTNTFY and CDR2 is YDVSTARD (reference sequence). The CDR3 is 18 amino acids. V trimming: 5 bases; J trimming: 9 bases; junction bases outside the gene matches: 24. CDR3 coding DNA: TGTGCCACCTGGGGACAGAGGGGTCGTCGTTCCCGGCATTGGATCAAGACGTTT. It specifies CATWGQRGRRSRHWIKTF.

This sequence joins TRGV4 and TRGJ1 or TRGJ2. J gave up 3 bases and V 11 bases, and 16 bases lay outside the gene matches. The CDR3 is 14 amino acids. The germline gives CDR1 EGSTGY, CDR2 YDSYTSSV. CDR3 amino acids: CANLGCTLYYKKLF. The CDR3 DNA is TGTGCCAACCTGGGATGTACCCTTTATTATAAGAAACTCTTT.

Details on this clone: It may be a read error: a sequence one base away is much more abundant. The gene calls are TRGV3 and TRGJ1 or TRGJ2. The CDR3 is 22 residues long. Germline trimming cut 0 bases from V and 4 bases from J; bases unmatched to any gene: 30. The germline V gene has CDR1 VTNTFY and CDR2 YDVSTARD (reference sequence). The CDR3 DNA is TGTGCCACCTGGGACAGGCCCCATCGAACCACAATACCTAACCCCCTATATTATAAGAAACTCTTT. Its translation: CATWDRPHRTTIPNPLYYKKLF.

The rearrangement uses TRGV8 and TRGJ1 or TRGJ2. CDR3 length: 9 residues. Germline lookup yields CDR1 VENAVY and CDR2 YDSYNSRV. DNA of the CDR3: TGTGCACCGCGCAATAAGAAACTCTTT. Translation gives CAPRNKKLF.

This chain links TRGV9 with TRGJ1 or TRGJ2. CDR1 GITISATS and CDR2 ISYDGTV come from the germline V gene (reference sequence). Unmatched junction bases numbered 9, after V lost 6 bases and J lost 7 bases. The CDR3 has 12 residues. CDR3 sequence reads: CALWPDPYKKLF. The CDR3 nucleotides are TGTGCCTTGTGGCCCGACCCCTATAAGAAACTCTTT.

This sequence joins TRGV3 and TRGJP2. The CDR3 contains 18 residues. Germline values: CDR1 VTNTFY, CDR2 YDVSTARD (reference sequence). CDR3 loop: CAPGTDSLISSSDWIKTF. CDR3 DNA: TGTGCACCTGGGACAGACTCTCTCATATCCAGTAGTGATTGGATCAAGACGTTT.

This rearrangement joins TRGV4 to TRGJ1 or TRGJ2. J was trimmed by 5 bases and V by 5 bases; bases with no gene match: 15. CDR3 length: 15 amino acids. The germline V gene has CDR1 EGSTGY and CDR2 YDSYTSSV. CDR3 in amino acids: CATWGWDWGHYKKLF. The CDR3, as DNA: TGTGCCACCTGGGGATGGGACTGGGGTCATTATAAGAAACTCTTT.

The chain employs TRGV2 and TRGJP1. The CDR3 runs 13 residues. V was pared by 12 bases and J by 5 bases, with 12 bases of the junction left unmatched. The V gene's germline CDR1 is EGSNGY and CDR2 YDSYNSKV. The DNA for the CDR3 is TGTGCCCACCTGGGTTATACTGGTTGGTTCAAGATATTT. Protein: CAHLGYTGWFKIF.

As regards this clone: This sequence is one base from a far larger clone and is likely a read error. The sample holds other DNA sequences that translate to the same CDR3. The chain links TRGV3 to TRGJ1 or TRGJ2. J lost 3 bases, V lost 1 base, and 6 bases had no gene match. This CDR3 comprises 14 residues. Germline-derived CDR1 and CDR2 are VTNTFY and YDVSTARD (reference sequence). The CDR3 region has the DNA TGTGCCACCTGGGACAGTTCCAGTTATTATAAGAAACTCTTT. Its translation: CATWDSSSYYKKLF.